Each of the 5 T cell receptor beta chains below was sequenced from the same sample in a study of OX40 agonist ivuxolimab in advanced cancers. Method: immunoSEQ multiplex PCR; TCRdb's copy keeps in-frame clones and lacks some. This sample has 25,000 to 30,000 clones, with roughly nine tenths found just once. The sequenced sample was CD4+ or CD8+ T cells sorted from blood, obtained in a trial of the OX40 agonist ivuxolimab. The origin of the receptors is an adult with an advanced solid tumor such as melanoma, head and neck, liver or kidney cancer.

The chain uses TRBV19 and TRBJ2-3; 8 nucleotides match TRBD1. Germline loops: CDR1 LNHDA, CDR2 SQIVND (reference sequence). The CDR3 covers 18 residues. V trimming: 6 bases; J trimming: 1 base; junction bases outside the gene matches: 15. CDR3 coding DNA: TGTGCCAGTAGCCATCAGGGGGCCCGGGAGATGGGCACAGATACGCAGTATTTT. This translates into CASSHQGAREMGTDTQYF.

The genes are TRBV5-6 and TRBJ1-2; possibly TRBD1 for D (6 bases). The CDR3 is made up of 16 amino acids. The V and J ends lost 0 bases and 5 bases respectively, with 17 bases between them. Germline CDR1 and CDR2: SGHDT and YYEEEE. Here the CDR3 reads CASSLGPFTGSYGYTF. CDR3 nucleotide sequence: TGTGCCAGCAGCTTGGGGCCCTTCACAGGGTCTTATGGCTACACCTTC.

This clone was detected a few times. The chain couples TRBV28 to TRBJ2-3; 7 bases are shared with TRBD2. This CDR3 has 16 amino acids. The germline gives CDR1 MDHEN, CDR2 SYDVKM. J gave up 4 bases and V 5 bases, and 12 bases lay outside the gene matches. The chain's CDR3 is CASSLGLVGVADTQYF. CDR3 nucleotide sequence: TGTGCCAGCAGTCTCGGACTAGTCGGAGTCGCAGATACGCAGTATTTT.

CDR3 nucleotide sequence: TGTGCCAGCCAACTGGGGGGACCGGCCGGGGAGCTGTTTTTT. Residues: CASQLGGPAGELFF. The chain links TRBV7-3 to TRBJ2-2; D may be TRBD2 (6 bases). Trimming took off 8 bases at V and 6 bases at J, with 16 bases between the two ends. CDR1 and CDR2 (germline): SGHTA, FQGTGA. This CDR3 has 14 residues.

The genes are TRBV4-3 and TRBJ2-2, with D possibly being TRBD1 (5 bases). V was trimmed by 4 bases and J by 0 bases, leaving 12 bases between them. The germline CDR1 and CDR2 sequences are LGHNA and YSLEER. This CDR3 has 16 amino acids. This chain's CDR3 is CASSLALRANTGELFF. The CDR3 DNA is TGCGCCAGCAGCCTAGCCCTCAGGGCGAACACCGGGGAGCTGTTTTTT.